This is a list of T cell receptor beta chains from one sample in a study of blood T cell repertoires in COVID-19. This table comes from immunoSEQ multiplex PCR, and its TCRdb copy is limited to in-frame clones, with some not included. The table lists 130,000 or so clones, around 89% of them singletons. The sequenced sample consisted of peripheral blood. These receptors were obtained from a man aged 50 to 60 with active or convalescent COVID-19. CDR3s leave out the opening cysteine and the closing phenylalanine or tryptophan.

j_call v_call cdr3_aa
TRBJ1-1 TRBV14 ASSQGGQGLPQTF
TRBJ2-1 TRBV10-3 AISEAGYNEQF
TRBJ2-2 TRBV18 ASSRTGGAIGELF
TRBJ2-1 TRBV16 ASSQIARANNEQF
TRBJ2-5 TRBV28 ASRPQGARSETQY
TRBJ1-3 TRBV2 AREGDSGNTIY
TRBJ1-1 TRBV29-1 SVQRQGSAF
TRBJ1-1 TRBV5-5 ASSLVFDLQAF
TRBJ2-7 TRBV19 ASSMGQGISYEQY
TRBJ2-2 TRBV6-5 ASKTGTNTGELF
TRBJ1-2 TRBV19 ASMSGRGIYGYT
TRBJ2-7 TRBV15 ATSRDRTSPRVEQY
TRBJ2-3 TRBV9 ASSVAGTPSTDTQY
TRBJ2-3 TRBV30 ACTGFGAGGSDTQY
TRBJ2-5 TRBV5-6 ASSDDREGKETQY
TRBJ1-5 TRBV30 AWSAKGQGRNQPQH
TRBJ2-2 TRBV28 ASSRLGTANTGELF
TRBJ1-2 TRBV19 ASSITSYGYT
TRBJ1-2 TRBV5-1 ASSLAGGDGYT
TRBJ2-2 TRBV11-2 ASRSSGGANTGELF
TRBJ1-5 TRBV6-2/TRBV6-3 ASSYFRALNQPQH